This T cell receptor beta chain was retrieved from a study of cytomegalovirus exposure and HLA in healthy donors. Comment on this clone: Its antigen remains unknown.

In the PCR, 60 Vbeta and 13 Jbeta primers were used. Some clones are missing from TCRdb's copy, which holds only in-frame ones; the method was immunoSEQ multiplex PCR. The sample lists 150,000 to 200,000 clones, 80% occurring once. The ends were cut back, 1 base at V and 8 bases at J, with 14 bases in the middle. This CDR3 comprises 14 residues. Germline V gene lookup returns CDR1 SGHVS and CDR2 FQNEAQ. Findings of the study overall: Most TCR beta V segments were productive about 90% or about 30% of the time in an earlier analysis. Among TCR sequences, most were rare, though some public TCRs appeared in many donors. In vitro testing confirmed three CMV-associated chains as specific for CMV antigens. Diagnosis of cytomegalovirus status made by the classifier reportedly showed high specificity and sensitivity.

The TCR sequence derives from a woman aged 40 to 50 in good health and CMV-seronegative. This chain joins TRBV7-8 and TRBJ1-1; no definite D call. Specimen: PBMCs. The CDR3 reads CASSLDGVIREAFF. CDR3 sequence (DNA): TGTGCCAGCAGCTTAGACGGGGTCATTCGAGAAGCTTTCTTT.